This paragraph reports one TCR beta chain. This sample was taken from a study of cytomegalovirus exposure and HLA in healthy donors. PCR was performed using 60 Vbeta and 13 Jbeta primers. Produced via immunoSEQ multiplex PCR; TCRdb's table is partial and in-frame only. The table has tens of thousands of clones, 72% seen once. V was shortened by 0 bases and J by 0 bases, with 9 bases between the two germline ends. The germline gives CDR1 SGHDN, CDR2 FVKESK. CDR3 length: 16 residues. Sequenced sample: PBMCs. The chain joins TRBV14 to TRBJ2-1; D gene unclear. The sequence came from a woman in her forties or fifties in good health and CMV-seropositive. The CDR3 here is CASSQDPTDSYNEQFF. Written as DNA, the CDR3 is TGTGCCAGCAGCCAAGATCCTACAGACTCCTACAATGAGCAGTTCTTC.